The clone carrying this TCR beta chain has ten or more counts. V dropped 1 base and J dropped 8; count of bases not matched to a gene: 6. Germline V gene data show CDR1 as SGHTA and CDR2 as FQGNSA. The CDR3 loop spans 15 amino acids. The authors made TCR beta libraries by quantitative 5'-RACE with molecular barcodes. TCRdb itself ran the 5' RACE reads through MiXCR, one entry per CDR3 protein. The sample has roughly 250,000 distinct CDR3 sequences, 8% to 9.5% seen once. The data originate from a study of CD8 T cells in ankylosing spondylitis. Sequencing input: blood, either unsorted or a sorted T cell fraction (not recorded which). This sequence originates from a male donor with ankylosing spondylitis or in good health (not recorded which). This chain uses TRBV7-2 with TRBJ2-1, with 9 bases fitting TRBD1. DNA of the CDR3: TGTGCCAGCAGCTTAGAGGGACAGGGAATCGATGAGCAGTTCTTC. Encoded protein: CASSLEGQGIDEQFF. The variable domain in full, completed from reference TRBV7-2 and TRBJ2-1, reads GAGVSQSPSNKVTEKGKDVELRCDPISGHTALYWYRQSLGQGLEFLIYFQGNSAPDKSGLPSDRFSAERTGGSVSTLTIQRTQQEDSAVYLCASSLEGQGIDEQFFGPGTRLTVL.